These 12 T cell receptor beta chains share one sample of origin, sequenced in a study of monozygotic twins with inflammatory bowel disease. TCRdb re-called the 5' RACE reads; every CDR3 protein appears as one record, without DNA. The data include approximately 400,000 distinct CDR3 sequences; the top ten clones carry 2.4%. Sequencing used blood. These receptor sequences come from a human donor with ulcerative colitis or Crohn's disease, or a healthy co-twin of an affected twin (not recorded which).

The chain joins TRBV7-9 to TRBJ2-1; the D gene TCRdb calls, TRBD1, cannot be checked with no DNA. Per the germline V gene, CDR1 is SEHNR and CDR2 is FQNEAQ (reference sequence). This CDR3 is 17 amino acids long. The CDR3 reads CASSNNRGQSSYNEQFF.

CDR3 region: CASSPRTGNTGELFF. The chain links TRBV12-3 or TRBV12-4 to TRBJ2-2; with no DNA, the TCRdb D assignment of TRBD1 cannot be verified. The CDR3 spans 15 residues.

V gene TRBV12-3 or TRBV12-4 combines with J gene TRBJ1-1; TCRdb's D gene call, TRBD1, goes unchecked for lack of DNA. There are 15 residues in the CDR3. The CDR3: CASSLDRAMNTEAFF.

The chain has TRBV3-1 and TRBJ2-1; the D call of TRBD2 rests on TCRdb alone, since no DNA is present to check it. Per the germline V gene, CDR1 is LGHDT and CDR2 is YNNKEL (reference sequence). CDR3 length: 18 residues. The CDR3 reads CASTGTSGGQSGYNEQFF.

V usage is TRBV10-3 and J usage is TRBJ2-7; the D call from TCRdb, TRBD1, cannot be confirmed without DNA. In germline, CDR1 is ENHRY, CDR2 SYGVKD. CDR3 length: 15 residues. The chain's CDR3 is CAISDTGTGTYEQYF.

The chain joins TRBV20-1 to TRBJ1-1; TCRdb's D call of TRBD1 is untestable without DNA. The CDR3 totals 11 residues. Germline V gives CDR1 DFQATT, CDR2 SNEGSKA (reference sequence). The CDR3 loop reads CSARPGQEAFF.

The genes are TRBV5-4 and TRBJ2-1; TCRdb selects TRBD2, and the lack of DNA leaves this call unchecked. The germline V gene encodes CDR1 SGHNT and CDR2 YYREEE (reference sequence). The CDR3 contains 15 residues. CDR3 in amino acids: CASSLDLGTYNEQFF.

The chain links TRBV5-1 to TRBJ1-1; no DNA is available, so the TRBD1 call from TCRdb remains unchecked. Germline loops: CDR1 SGHRS, CDR2 YFSETQ. The CDR3 length is 15 residues. The CDR3 here is CASSSGDRTNTEAFF.

The chain links TRBV4-3 to TRBJ1-6. The CDR3 is 15 residues long. From germline, CDR1 is LGHNA and CDR2 YSLEER. The chain's CDR3 is CASSRAGTANSPLHF.

The genes are TRBV2 and TRBJ2-5; with no DNA, the TCRdb D assignment of TRBD1 cannot be verified. CDR3 length: 11 amino acids. Germline lookup yields CDR1 SNHLY and CDR2 FYNNEI. CDR3 region: CASSESLDKIF.

The chain employs TRBV4-2 and TRBJ2-2; as DNA is missing, the TRBD1 call by TCRdb cannot be tested. CDR3 length equals 16 residues. Germline-derived CDR1 and CDR2 are LGHNA and YNFKEQ. The CDR3 protein is CASSRQDSYTTGELFF.

The CDR3 protein is CASSRDRSLGYTF. The chain employs TRBV14 and TRBJ1-2; TCRdb proposes TRBD1, but this gene call is untestable without DNA. The CDR3 is 13 amino acids. Germline values: CDR1 SGHDN, CDR2 FVKESK.